The subject of this entry is one T cell receptor (beta chain). Its antigen is currently unknown. PCR amplification relied on 60 Vbeta primers (plus 13 Jbeta primers). The table came from immunoSEQ multiplex PCR; TCRdb's copy has only in-frame clones and leaves some out. In the table there are 90,000 to 150,000 clones, 75% to 90% of which are singletons. The entry originates in a study of cytomegalovirus exposure and HLA in healthy donors. The germline gives CDR1 MNHEY, CDR2 SMNVEV (reference sequence). The CDR3 has 15 residues. V was pared by 6 bases and J by 0 bases, with 13 bases between. Study-level points and caveats: Later on, an analysis found that several of the most significant clusters appeared to be linked to common viral pathogens, which included parvovirus B19.

The chain is built from TRBV27 and TRBJ2-3, with TRBD2 as a possible D gene (6 bases). The receptor was isolated from a man aged 50-60 years in good health and CMV-seronegative. Sequencing input: PBMCs. As DNA, the CDR3 is TGTGCCAGCAGGACCGGGGGTTCTAGCACAGATACGCAGTATTTT. Translated, it gives CASRTGGSSTDTQYF.